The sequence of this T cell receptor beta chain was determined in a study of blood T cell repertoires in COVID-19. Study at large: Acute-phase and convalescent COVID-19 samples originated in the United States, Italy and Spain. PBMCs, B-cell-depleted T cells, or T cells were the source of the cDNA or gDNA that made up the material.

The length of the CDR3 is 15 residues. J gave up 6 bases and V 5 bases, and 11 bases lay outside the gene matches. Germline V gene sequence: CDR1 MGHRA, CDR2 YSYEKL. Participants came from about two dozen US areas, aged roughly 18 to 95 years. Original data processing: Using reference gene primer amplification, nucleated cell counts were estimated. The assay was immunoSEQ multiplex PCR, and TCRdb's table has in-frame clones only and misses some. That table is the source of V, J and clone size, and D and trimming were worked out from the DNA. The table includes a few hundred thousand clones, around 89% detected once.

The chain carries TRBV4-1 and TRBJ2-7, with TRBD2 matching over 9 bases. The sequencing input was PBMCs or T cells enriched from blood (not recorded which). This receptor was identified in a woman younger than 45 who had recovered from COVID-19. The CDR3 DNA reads TGCGCCAGCAGCAAAACTGACCATAGCGGGAGCGAGCAGTACTTC. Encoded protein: CASSKTDHSGSEQYF.